These 23 T cell receptor beta chains were sequenced from one sample in a study of cytomegalovirus exposure and HLA in healthy donors. PCR amplification relied on 60 Vbeta primers (plus 13 Jbeta primers). The method was immunoSEQ multiplex PCR; TCRdb's version includes in-frame clones alone and lacks a portion of them. The table lists about 110,000 clones, around 88% of them singletons, with about 1.8% in the top ten. The sample comprised PBMCs. The source of these receptors is a man aged 40-50 years in good health and CMV-seronegative.

The chain is built from TRBV5-5 and TRBJ1-2; D is undetermined. Trimming took 5 bases from V and 3 from J, leaving 20 bases between them. The CDR3 extends over 16 amino acids. Germline V gene lookup returns CDR1 SGHKS and CDR2 YYEKEE (reference sequence). CDR3 nucleotides: TGTGCCAGCAGTAAAGGACTCTCCTTGCAGGACTATGGCTACACCTTC. Its protein is CASSKGLSLQDYGYTF.

The gene calls are TRBV28 and TRBJ2-6, with D perhaps TRBD1 (5 bases). V lost 7 bases to trimming and J lost 4 bases, with 8 bases between them. Per germline, CDR1 MDHEN and CDR2 SYDVKM. The CDR3 covers 13 residues. The CDR3 coding sequence is TGTGCCAGCATGGGGCTGGGGGCCAACGTCCTGACTTTC. Its protein is CASMGLGANVLTF.

The rearrangement links TRBV30 to TRBJ2-1; D not certain. The CDR3 spans 12 residues. CDR1 is GTSNPN, CDR2 SVGIG, per germline (reference sequence). Trimming shortened V by 6 bases and J by 7 bases, and 13 bases separated the two germline ends. CDR3: CACVPRLNEQFF. The DNA of the CDR3 is TGTGCCTGCGTACCCCGGTTAAATGAGCAGTTCTTC.

This chain joins TRBV5-1 and TRBJ2-2; 7 nucleotides align to TRBD2. The CDR3 contains 16 residues. The germline CDR1 and CDR2 sequences are SGHRS and YFSETQ. Trimming removed 4 bases from V and 0 bases from J; junction bases left unmatched: 6. CDR3 amino acids: CASSPREGSNTGELFF. The CDR3 DNA reads as TGCGCCAGCAGCCCGAGGGAGGGTTCGAACACCGGGGAGCTGTTTTTT. Variable domain in full (rest from reference TRBV5-1 and TRBJ2-2): KAGVTQTPRYLIKTRGQQVTLSCSPISGHRSVSWYQQTPGQGLQFLFEYFSETQRNKGNFPGRFSGRQFSNSRSEMNVSTLELGDSALYLCASSPREGSNTGELFFGEGSRLTVL.

This chain uses TRBV13 with TRBJ2-7; D possibly corresponds to TRBD2 (5 bases). The CDR3 consists of 15 residues. The V gene lost 6 bases and the J gene lost 0 bases, with 15 bases spanning the gap. Germline CDR1 is PRHDT and CDR2 is FYEKMQ (reference sequence). CDR3 sequence: CASSLRRGASYEQYF. CDR3 in DNA: TGTGCCAGCAGTCTTCGCCGGGGAGCCTCCTACGAGCAGTACTTC. The variable domain in full, completed from reference TRBV13 and TRBJ2-7, reads AAGVIQSPRHLIKEKRETATLKCYPIPRHDTVYWYQQGPGQDPQFLISFYEKMQSDKGSIPDRFSAQQFSDYHSELNMSSLELGDSALYFCASSLRRGASYEQYFGPGTRLTVT.

CDR3 bases: TGTGCCAGCAGCGCCAGTTCAGATACGCAGTATTTT. This sequence encodes CASSASSDTQYF. This chain links TRBV13 with TRBJ2-3; D is unresolved. The CDR3 covers 12 residues. The germline V gene encodes CDR1 PRHDT and CDR2 FYEKMQ (reference sequence). Deletions cut 5 bases from V and 4 bases from J, with 7 bases between. Full variable domain (rest looked up from reference TRBV13 and TRBJ2-3): AAGVIQSPRHLIKEKRETATLKCYPIPRHDTVYWYQQGPGQDPQFLISFYEKMQSDKGSIPDRFSAQQFSDYHSELNMSSLELGDSALYFCASSASSDTQYFGPGTRLTVL.

The rearrangement joins TRBV6-1 to TRBJ1-3; 7 bases are a match to TRBD1. Germline-derived CDR1 and CDR2 are MNHNS and SASEGT. Germline trimming cut 1 base from V and 4 bases from J; bases unmatched to any gene: 13. This CDR3 is built from 18 residues. This chain's CDR3 is CASSEGLRQGGWGNTIYF. The CDR3 DNA reads as TGTGCCAGCAGTGAAGGTCTCCGACAGGGAGGATGGGGAAACACCATATATTTT.

The chain couples TRBV7-8 to TRBJ2-7, with D tentatively TRBD1 (7 bases). CDR1 SGHVS and CDR2 FQNEAQ come from the germline V gene. Trimming removed 3 bases at V and 4 bases at J, with 13 bases between. This CDR3 has 14 residues. CDR3 nucleotide sequence: TGTGCCAGCAGCTTTCGCAGGGGGGAATACGAGCAGTACTTC. As protein: CASSFRRGEYEQYF. The full variable domain, rest sourced from reference TRBV7-8 and TRBJ2-7, is GAGVSQSPRYKVAKRGQDVALRCDPISGHVSLFWYQQALGQGPEFLTYFQNEAQLDKSGLPSDRFFAERPEGSVSTLKIQRTQQEDSAVYLCASSFRRGEYEQYFGPGTRLTVT.

V and J are TRBV7-2 and TRBJ2-1, with 7 nucleotides matching TRBD1. The CDR3 runs 12 residues. The ends lost 8 bases at V and 7 bases at J; junction bases unmatched: 5. Germline loops: CDR1 SGHTA, CDR2 FQGNSA. The CDR3 reads CASAGGWNEQFF. The CDR3 nucleotides are TGTGCCAGCGCAGGGGGTTGGAATGAGCAGTTCTTC.

The rearrangement uses TRBV7-8 and TRBJ1-1; no reliable D call. V lost 0 bases and J 0 bases, leaving 8 bases between the germline ends. The CDR3 runs to 15 residues. Germline V gene sequence: CDR1 SGHVS, CDR2 FQNEAQ. Here the CDR3 reads CASSLALGVNTEAFF. The CDR3 DNA is TGTGCCAGCAGCTTAGCGCTGGGCGTGAACACTGAAGCTTTCTTT.

V and J are TRBV28 and TRBJ1-5; tentatively, D is TRBD1 (5 bases). CDR1 MDHEN and CDR2 SYDVKM come from the germline V gene. V was cut by 3 bases and J by 2 bases, with 11 bases left in between. This CDR3 has 15 amino acids. CDR3 region: CASSFQAGGNQPQHF. CDR3 in DNA: TGTGCCAGCAGTTTCCAGGCGGGGGGCAATCAGCCCCAGCATTTT. Using reference TRBV28 and TRBJ1-5 for the parts outside the CDR3, the full variable domain is DVKVTQSSRYLVKRTGEKVFLECVQDMDHENMFWYRQDPGLGLRLIYFSYDVKMKEKGDIPEGYSVSREKKERFSLILESASTNQTSMYLCASSFQAGGNQPQHFGDGTRLSIL.

This chain joins TRBV7-9 and TRBJ1-2; D remains ambiguous. CDR1 and CDR2 from the germline V gene are SEHNR and FQNEAQ (reference sequence). V lost 1 base to trimming and J lost 4 bases, with 7 bases between them. The CDR3 length is 13 residues. Here the CDR3 reads CASSLGGPYGYTF. The CDR3 DNA is TGTGCCAGCAGCTTAGGAGGTCCCTATGGCTACACCTTC.

The chain recombines TRBV4-2 with TRBJ1-5, with D possibly being TRBD1 (5 bases). V dropped 0 bases and J dropped 0 bases, with 12 bases sitting between them. Germline assignment: CDR1 LGHNA and CDR2 YNFKEQ. This CDR3 contains 17 residues. The CDR3 DNA follows: TGTGCCAGCAGCCAAGACAAAGACAGTTATAGCAATCAGCCCCAGCATTTT. It yields the protein CASSQDKDSYSNQPQHF.

This clone was detected only once. The J gene is TRBJ2-1, the V gene TRBV11-3; D call uncertain. Germline V CDR1 and CDR2: SGHNT, YENEEA. The CDR3 is made up of 13 amino acids. V was pared by 5 bases and J by 2 bases, with 7 bases between. The CDR3 DNA is TGTGCCAGCAGCGTGTCAACCTACAATGAGCAGTTCTTC. Translated: CASSVSTYNEQFF.

The chain carries TRBV6-1 and TRBJ1-6; D unclear. In germline, CDR1 is MNHNS, CDR2 SASEGT. The CDR3 is made up of 14 amino acids. Trimming left V 2 bases short and J 7 bases short, with 9 bases between. CDR3 nucleotides: TGTGCCAGCAGTGAACTGGGCGCAAATTCACCCCTCCACTTT. It encodes CASSELGANSPLHF.

The chain is built from TRBV6-5 and TRBJ2-2; 7 nucleotides match TRBD1. Germline CDR1 is MNHEY and CDR2 is SVGAGI. The CDR3 runs to 14 residues. V was clipped by 10 bases and J by 2 bases; unmatched bases: 7. The CDR3 spells CAIRDSFNTGELFF. Here the CDR3 DNA reads TGTGCCATCCGGGACAGCTTTAACACCGGGGAGCTGTTTTTT.

This chain links TRBV5-1 with TRBJ1-2; D is possibly TRBD1 (6 bases). Trimming shortened V by 6 bases and J by 4 bases, and 16 bases separated the two germline ends. This CDR3 contains 14 residues. Germline assignment: CDR1 SGHRS and CDR2 YFSETQ. DNA for the CDR3: TGCGCCAGCAAGGCGGGGGCGCAGGGCTATGGCTACACCTTC. Translation gives CASKAGAQGYGYTF.

This chain uses TRBV7-9 with TRBJ2-3; D is perhaps TRBD2 (7 bases). There are 16 residues in the CDR3. Trimming removed 1 base at V and 0 bases at J, with 11 bases between. Germline V gene data show CDR1 as SEHNR and CDR2 as FQNEAQ (reference sequence). In DNA form, the CDR3 reads TGTGCCAGCAGCTTAGGAGGGGGGGTCAGCACAGATACGCAGTATTTT. Translated: CASSLGGGVSTDTQYF.

The V gene is TRBV28, the J gene TRBJ1-1; D gene unclear. This CDR3 has 15 residues. The ends were cut back, 6 bases at V and 5 bases at J, with 19 bases in the middle. The germline V gene has CDR1 MDHEN and CDR2 SYDVKM. The CDR3 DNA is TGTGCCAGCAGAACCGGCGGGGTTGCGGATACTGAAGCTTTCTTT. It encodes CASRTGGVADTEAFF.

The rearrangement links TRBV15 to TRBJ2-7; D might be TRBD1 (6 bases). Germline V lookup: CDR1 LNHNV, CDR2 YYDKDF (reference sequence). V was pared by 0 bases and J by 1 base, with 13 bases between. CDR3 length equals 16 residues. CDR3 loop: CATSREPGAPSYEQYF. In nucleotides, the CDR3 is TGTGCCACCAGCAGAGAACCAGGGGCTCCGTCCTACGAGCAGTACTTC.

Concerning this clone itself: The sample holds other DNA sequences that translate to the same CDR3. This chain links TRBV9 with TRBJ1-6; TRBD1 matches 9 bases. Losses at the gene ends were 3 bases for V and 7 bases for J; bases not matched to a gene: 5. The CDR3 covers 15 residues. Germline CDR1 and CDR2: SGDLS and YYNGEE. The CDR3 is CASSEGTGSNSPLHF. The DNA of the CDR3 is TGTGCCAGCAGCGAGGGGACAGGGAGCAATTCACCCCTCCACTTT.

This chain uses TRBV30 with TRBJ1-1; 9 bases agree with TRBD1. The CDR3 loop spans 10 amino acids. Germline lookup yields CDR1 GTSNPN and CDR2 SVGIG (reference sequence). The trim removed 8 bases at V and 11 bases at J, leaving 6 bases unmatched. The CDR3 is CAGTGGKAFF. The DNA for the CDR3 is TGTGCCGGAACAGGGGGCAAGGCTTTCTTT.

This chain joins TRBV10-3 and TRBJ1-2; tentatively, D is TRBD1 (5 bases). Trimming removed 3 bases at V and 7 bases at J, with 12 bases between. Per the germline V gene, CDR1 is ENHRY and CDR2 is SYGVKD. This CDR3 is built from 13 residues. CDR3 protein: CAISERGGVGYTF. The CDR3 DNA reads as TGTGCCATCAGTGAACGGGGAGGGGTTGGCTACACCTTC.